Described below is a single TCR beta chain sequence and its context. Its specificity is unknown. This sample was included in a study of post-analysis software for immune sequencing data. Study as a whole: Relapsing-remitting, secondary progressive and progressive-relapsing multiple sclerosis courses were included.

V lost 4 bases and J 7 bases, leaving 13 bases between the germline ends. The CDR3 totals 14 residues. The germline V gene encodes CDR1 LGHNA and CDR2 YNFKEQ. Included in the TCR beta cDNA libraries were unique molecular identifiers. TCRdb processed the PCR reads anew with MiXCR; each CDR3 protein has one entry. Altogether hundreds of thousands of distinct CDR3 sequences are present, 25% to 30% being singletons, with the ten largest covering about 0.5%. General study results and limits: Multiple sclerosis patients had significantly lower normalized Chao1 diversity than controls. F-measure co-clustering was strong for batch-matched samples. Roughly 5 TRBV segments, TRBV5-6, TRBV5-1 and TRBV20-1 among them, were found more frequent in patients than controls.

This receptor was taken from a girl aged 10 to 17 with multiple sclerosis. The chain joins TRBV4-2 to TRBJ2-2; D gene ambiguous. The sequencing sample was made of blood. CDR3 sequence reads: CASSPTRSSGELFF. CDR3 nucleotide sequence: TGTGCCAGCAGCCCCACACGGTCGAGCGGGGAGCTGTTTTTT.